What follows are 21 T cell receptor beta chains derived from one specimen sequenced in a study of memory CD4+ T cells and cytomegalovirus serostatus. This table comes from immunoSEQ multiplex PCR, and its TCRdb copy is limited to in-frame clones, with some not included. The data show 55,000 to 65,000 clones, over 80% seen once. Single viable CD3+CD4+CD8-CD45RO+ cells were sorted as the memory CD4+ T cells. Sequences were obtained from memory CD4+ T cells from blood. The receptor set was obtained from an adult in good health and CMV-seronegative.

This chain connects TRBV5-1 to TRBJ2-1, with 11 bases aligning to TRBD1. The V gene's germline CDR1 is SGHRS and CDR2 YFSETQ. This CDR3 has 17 residues. Germline trimming cut 0 bases from V and 9 bases from J; bases unmatched to any gene: 11. The CDR3 DNA follows: TGCGCCAGCAGCTTGGCAGCTGGGGGACAGGGGGGCCGTGAGCAGTTCTTC. It yields the protein CASSLAAGGQGGREQFF.

The rearrangement links TRBV18 to TRBJ1-1, with D possibly TRBD1 on 6 matching bases. The CDR3 covers 14 residues. Deletions cut 2 bases from V and 5 bases from J, with 12 bases between. CDR1 and CDR2 (germline): KGHSH, LQKENI. CDR3 residues: CASSPVGRGTEAFF. The CDR3 nucleotides read TGTGCCAGCTCACCAGTAGGGAGGGGGACTGAAGCTTTCTTT.

A word on this clone: This same CDR3 is encoded by further DNA sequences in the sample. The chain couples TRBV27 to TRBJ1-4; D is perhaps TRBD1 (5 bases). V lost 3 bases to trimming and J lost 0 bases, with 8 bases between them. This CDR3 has 15 residues. Per the germline V gene, CDR1 is MNHEY and CDR2 is SMNVEV (reference sequence). The CDR3 spells CASSFGGATNEKLFF. The CDR3 region has the DNA TGTGCCAGCAGTTTCGGGGGGGCAACTAATGAAAAACTGTTTTTT.

This sequence joins TRBV5-1 and TRBJ1-2; 9 bases map to TRBD1. Germline V gene sequence: CDR1 SGHRS, CDR2 YFSETQ. CDR3 length: 14 amino acids. J was trimmed by 5 bases and V by 5 bases; bases with no gene match: 7. CDR3: CASRSGQGSYGYTF. The CDR3 region has the DNA TGCGCCAGCAGATCGGGACAGGGAAGTTATGGCTACACCTTC.

The V call is TRBV4-3, the J call TRBJ2-2; no definite D call. Germline assignment: CDR1 LGHNA and CDR2 YSLEER. The CDR3 is 17 residues long. V was pared by 0 bases and J by 5 bases, with 16 bases between. The CDR3 here is CASSQDLALEPTGELFF. As DNA, the CDR3 is TGCGCCAGCAGCCAAGATTTAGCACTGGAACCAACCGGGGAGCTGTTTTTT.

The V gene is TRBV7-8, the J gene TRBJ1-2; no reliable D call. CDR1 and CDR2 from the germline V gene are SGHVS and FQNEAQ. Trimming cost V 1 base and J 4 bases, with 10 bases left between them. The CDR3 sequence is 14 residues long. This CDR3 reads CASSLESQPYGYTF. The CDR3 DNA sequence: TGTGCCAGCAGCTTAGAGAGCCAGCCCTATGGCTACACCTTC.

This chain links TRBV2 with TRBJ1-6, with a tentative D call TRBD1 (6 bases). The CDR3 sequence is 14 residues long. V was cut by 4 bases and J by 10 bases, with 14 bases left in between. The germline V gene encodes CDR1 SNHLY and CDR2 FYNNEI. CDR3 DNA: TGTGCCAGCAGTGGGGACACCGAAGGCTCACCCCTCCACTTT. Encoded protein: CASSGDTEGSPLHF.

The chain uses TRBV5-4 and TRBJ1-1; perhaps TRBD1 as D (6 bases). Per germline, CDR1 SGHNT and CDR2 YYREEE (reference sequence). This CDR3 region has 15 residues. Trimming removed 4 bases at V and 1 base at J, with 14 bases between. The CDR3 sequence is CASSLKGHRNTEAFF. The DNA of the CDR3 is TGTGCCAGCAGCCTAAAGGGACACAGGAACACTGAAGCTTTCTTT.

The chain is built from TRBV7-9 and TRBJ1-1, with D maybe TRBD1 (5 bases). The ends were cut back, 4 bases at V and 10 bases at J, with 16 bases in the middle. CDR3 length: 13 residues. Germline V gene sequence: CDR1 SEHNR, CDR2 FQNEAQ (reference sequence). CDR3 sequence reads: CASSSGLSRGAFF. CDR3 in DNA: TGTGCCAGCAGCTCAGGGCTGTCTCGGGGAGCTTTCTTT.

This clone has just one count. The chain couples TRBV4-3 to TRBJ1-4, with 7 bases fitting TRBD1. V was clipped by 4 bases and J by 4 bases; unmatched bases: 6. Germline V lookup: CDR1 LGHNA, CDR2 YSLEER. The CDR3 runs 15 residues. The CDR3 nucleotides read TGCGCCAGCAGCCTCGGTGCAGGGGGTAATGAAAAACTGTTTTTT. Its translation: CASSLGAGGNEKLFF.

J is TRBJ2-2 and V is TRBV6-1, with 8 bases lining up with TRBD1. This CDR3 contains 15 residues. Germline assignment: CDR1 MNHNS and CDR2 SASEGT. Unmatched junction bases numbered 11, after V lost 7 bases and J lost 7 bases. The CDR3 region is CASTFSQGGGGELFF. In DNA form, the CDR3 reads TGTGCCAGCACCTTTTCACAGGGGGGCGGCGGGGAGCTGTTTTTT.

The chain links TRBV7-6 to TRBJ2-5; 10 positions match TRBD1. The J segment lost 3 bases and the V segment lost 5 bases, leaving 3 bases of the junction unmatched. This CDR3 is 14 amino acids long. CDR1 is SGHVS and CDR2 is FNYEAQ in the germline V gene. CDR3 bases: TGTGCCAGCAGCCCGGGGACAGGGGAAGAGACCCAGTACTTC. This sequence encodes CASSPGTGEETQYF.

The chain links TRBV11-2 to TRBJ2-1; TRBD1 matches at 10 bases. The V gene end was trimmed by 5 bases and the J gene end by 6 bases; junction bases not matched to a gene: 10. The CDR3 runs 16 residues. Germline V CDR1 and CDR2: SGHAT, FQNNGV. The CDR3 loop is CASSLPRTGGGNEQFF. The CDR3 bases are TGTGCCAGCAGCCTACCCCGGACAGGGGGGGGCAATGAGCAGTTCTTC.

The V and J genes are TRBV9 and TRBJ1-2; D is undetermined. Germline CDR1 and CDR2: SGDLS and YYNGEE. The CDR3 runs 12 residues. Trimming took 4 bases from V and 2 from J, leaving 6 bases between them. In DNA, the CDR3 is TGTGCCAGCAGCCACAAGAACTATGGCTACACCTTC. This gives the protein CASSHKNYGYTF.

V usage is TRBV7-2 and J usage is TRBJ1-2; D unclear. The germline V gene encodes CDR1 SGHTA and CDR2 FQGNSA. V was shortened by 5 bases and J by 4 bases, with 11 bases between the two germline ends. The CDR3 runs to 13 residues. The CDR3 here is CASSLRQLYGYTF. DNA of the CDR3: TGTGCCAGCAGCCTAAGGCAGCTCTATGGCTACACCTTC.

J is TRBJ2-6 and V is TRBV4-2; TRBD2 might be the D (7 bases). This CDR3 spans 17 amino acids. V was cut by 1 base and J by 4 bases, with 14 bases left in between. Per germline, CDR1 LGHNA and CDR2 YNFKEQ. The CDR3, as DNA: TGTGCCAGCAGCCAAGTCCGGGCGGGGGCAGGGGCCAACGTCCTGACTTTC. It translates to CASSQVRAGAGANVLTF.

The sample holds a few counts of this clone. The V gene is TRBV6-1, the J gene TRBJ2-3; D is uncertain. CDR3 length: 15 amino acids. The germline V and J ends were trimmed by 2 bases and 2 bases, with 11 bases remaining between them. Germline V gene sequence: CDR1 MNHNS, CDR2 SASEGT. Here the CDR3 reads CASSEPPVATDTQYF. The CDR3, as DNA: TGTGCCAGCAGTGAACCCCCGGTGGCCACAGATACGCAGTATTTT.

The CDR3 coding sequence is TGTGCCAGCAGTTCCGAAGGGGTTATGAACACTGAAGCTTTCTTT. Its translation: CASSSEGVMNTEAFF. The chain combines TRBV6-5 with TRBJ1-1; a possible D gene is TRBD1 (5 bases). Germline CDR1 reads MNHEY; CDR2 reads SVGAGI. CDR3 length equals 15 residues. V dropped 4 bases and J dropped 0 bases, with 12 bases sitting between them.

The V and J genes are TRBV5-1 and TRBJ1-2; 12 positions agree with TRBD1. The CDR3 runs 14 residues. V shed 4 bases and J 8 bases; nucleotides not matched to a gene: 6. Germline V gene lookup returns CDR1 SGHRS and CDR2 YFSETQ. CDR3 protein: CASSQGQGALGYTF. CDR3 nucleotides: TGCGCCAGCAGCCAGGGACAGGGGGCGCTCGGCTACACCTTC.

This clone was detected a few times. V and J are TRBV30 and TRBJ1-1, with a tentative D call TRBD1 (6 bases). In germline, CDR1 is GTSNPN, CDR2 SVGIG (reference sequence). There are 13 residues in the CDR3. With 4 bases removed from V and 1 base from J, the gap between germline ends came to 10 bases. Written as DNA, the CDR3 is TGTGCCTGGATAGGGGACAAGAACACTGAAGCTTTCTTT. Its translation: CAWIGDKNTEAFF.

The chain carries TRBV7-2 and TRBJ2-7; D is possibly TRBD2 (6 bases). The CDR3 consists of 14 residues. The V gene lost 3 bases and the J gene lost 4 bases, with 13 bases spanning the gap. Germline V gene lookup returns CDR1 SGHTA and CDR2 FQGNSA. CDR3 bases: TGTGCCAGCAGCTTCGGGACTTACCATTACGAGCAGTACTTC. Translating gives CASSFGTYHYEQYF.